The 27 T cell receptor beta chains presented below share a single source sample, sequenced in a study of shared clonotypes between healthy human individuals. Method: immunoSEQ multiplex PCR; TCRdb's copy keeps in-frame clones and lacks some. This table holds about 2.4 million clones, roughly 92% found once. The sample consisted of naive CD4+ T cells sorted from blood. Noted subset: CD45RA+ positively selected. The receptors derive from a man between 18 and 29 years old in good health.

The chain links TRBV7-9 to TRBJ2-7; 8 bases align to TRBD1. Germline V gene data show CDR1 as SEHNR and CDR2 as FQNEAQ (reference sequence). The trim removed 4 bases at V and 2 bases at J, leaving 7 bases unmatched. The CDR3 covers 15 residues. In nucleotides, the CDR3 is TGTGCCAGCAGCTACCCCGGACAGGGCGCCTACGAGCAGTACTTC. It translates to CASSYPGQGAYEQYF.

Comments on this clone: At one end the junction does not follow the germline gene, possibly because of a read error. V usage is TRBV6-5 and J usage is TRBJ1-2; 9 positions agree with TRBD1. The CDR3 has 14 amino acids. In germline, CDR1 is MNHEY, CDR2 SVGAGI. The CDR3 DNA follows: TGTGCCAGCAGCCAGACCGGGACAGGGTCACGATTAGTCTTC. Its protein is CASSQTGTGSRLVF.

Here the CDR3 DNA reads TGTGCCAGCAGCCGCGGGGGTGAGACCCAGTACTTC. Translation gives CASSRGGETQYF. The chain combines TRBV11-3 with TRBJ2-5, with 7 bases lining up with TRBD2. The V gene end was trimmed by 5 bases and the J gene end by 5 bases; junction bases not matched to a gene: 2. This CDR3 has 12 residues. Germline lookup yields CDR1 SGHNT and CDR2 YENEEA.

This clone came up once. The rearrangement uses TRBV7-8 and TRBJ2-5, with TRBD2 as a possible D gene (5 bases). Germline CDR1 is SGHVS and CDR2 is FQNEAQ. CDR3 length: 15 amino acids. The V end lost 5 bases, the J end lost 5 bases, and 18 bases lay between the germline ends. For the CDR3, the DNA is TGTGCCAGCAGCCTAGAAGATGGAACGGGGGAGACCCAGTACTTC. Amino acids: CASSLEDGTGETQYF.

This chain links TRBV11-2 with TRBJ2-1, with 9 bases aligning to TRBD1. The junction had 3 bases not matched to a gene; V was cut back by 4 bases and J by 8 bases. This CDR3 spans 13 amino acids. Germline CDR1 SGHAT, CDR2 FQNNGV. Written as DNA, the CDR3 is TGTGCCAGCAGCTCTACAGGGGGCTATGAGCAGTTCTTC. Translation gives CASSSTGGYEQFF.

Note on this clone: This specimen includes other DNA sequences encoding the same CDR3. V usage is TRBV6-1 and J usage is TRBJ1-3, with 8 positions matching TRBD1. With V trimmed by 4 bases and J by 4 bases, 3 bases remained unmatched. The CDR3 has 14 amino acids. The germline gives CDR1 MNHNS, CDR2 SASEGT. The CDR3 DNA reads TGTGCCAGCAGTGCGGACAGGGCGGGAAACACCATATATTTT. This translates into CASSADRAGNTIYF.

The rearrangement links TRBV7-9 to TRBJ2-3; weak D call: TRBD1 (5 bases). CDR3 size: 15 residues. The germline V gene encodes CDR1 SEHNR and CDR2 FQNEAQ (reference sequence). The ends were cut back, 7 bases at V and 0 bases at J, with 14 bases in the middle. The CDR3 bases are TGTGCCAGCACCCAGGGCCAGTCTAGCACAGATACGCAGTATTTT. Amino acids: CASTQGQSSTDTQYF. Looking up the rest from reference TRBV7-9 and TRBJ2-3 gives the full variable domain: DTGVSQNPRHKITKRGQNVTFRCDPISEHNRLYWYRQTLGQGPEFLTYFQNEAQLEKSRLLSDRFSAERPKGSFSTLEIQRTEQGDSAMYLCASTQGQSSTDTQYFGPGTRLTVL.

V and J are TRBV7-9 and TRBJ1-2; D not certain. The germline gives CDR1 SEHNR, CDR2 FQNEAQ (reference sequence). V was trimmed by 2 bases and J by 2 bases, leaving 9 bases between them. The CDR3 is made up of 14 amino acids. As DNA, the CDR3 is TGTGCCAGCAGCTTAAGGGAAATGAACTATGGCTACACCTTC. Amino acids: CASSLREMNYGYTF.

As regards this clone: The same CDR3 is also encoded by other DNA sequences in this sample. The V call is TRBV6-1, the J call TRBJ1-5, with D tentatively TRBD1 (5 bases). V lost 8 bases to trimming and J lost 7 bases, with 12 bases between them. CDR1 and CDR2 from the germline V gene are MNHNS and SASEGT. This CDR3 contains 12 residues. CDR3 sequence: CASSEGNQPQHF. CDR3 DNA: TGTGCCAGCTCGGAGGGGAACCAGCCCCAGCATTTT.

V is TRBV11-3 and J is TRBJ1-1, with 7 bases that match TRBD1. CDR3 length: 15 residues. Germline V gene lookup returns CDR1 SGHNT and CDR2 YENEEA. V was clipped by 0 bases and J by 5 bases; unmatched bases: 6. CDR3 amino acids: CASSLDGQGGTEAFF. CDR3 DNA sequence: TGTGCCAGCAGCTTAGATGGGCAGGGGGGGACTGAAGCTTTCTTT.

This chain connects TRBV5-1 to TRBJ1-2; D possibly corresponds to TRBD1 (5 bases). The V end lost 2 bases, the J end lost 7 bases, and 12 bases lay between the germline ends. This CDR3 has 13 residues. The germline V gene encodes CDR1 SGHRS and CDR2 YFSETQ. CDR3 sequence (DNA): TGCGCCAGCAGCTTAGCAGGGAATCCTGGCTACACCTTC. This codes for CASSLAGNPGYTF.

Turning to this clone: Within the sample, other DNA sequences also encode this same CDR3. V is TRBV5-1 and J is TRBJ2-1, with TRBD2 matching 9 bases. After removal of 0 bases from V and 6 bases from J, the junction contained 4 bases not matched to a gene. Germline V gene sequence: CDR1 SGHRS, CDR2 YFSETQ. The CDR3 loop spans 15 amino acids. In nucleotides, the CDR3 is TGCGCCAGCAGCTTGGGAGCGGGGGGCCCCAATGAGCAGTTCTTC. Its protein product is CASSLGAGGPNEQFF.

The V gene is TRBV5-4, the J gene TRBJ2-3; D is possibly TRBD2 (6 bases). The CDR3 covers 15 residues. Trimming removed 4 bases from V and 0 bases from J, with 12 bases in between. Germline CDR1 and CDR2: SGHNT and YYREEE (reference sequence). The CDR3 DNA follows: TGTGCCAGCAGCACTAAAGCGGGTAGCACAGATACGCAGTATTTT. Translation: CASSTKAGSTDTQYF.

J is TRBJ1-3 and V is TRBV5-6; 9 bases agree with TRBD1. The germline V gene encodes CDR1 SGHDT and CDR2 YYEEEE. CDR3 length equals 15 residues. Trimming removed 5 bases from V and 3 bases from J; junction bases left unmatched: 6. The CDR3 loop is CASRGQGEFGNTIYF. The CDR3 region has the DNA TGTGCCAGCAGGGGACAGGGAGAGTTTGGAAACACCATATATTTT.

Here the CDR3 reads CAIRDSGGEGVPQHF. DNA for the CDR3: TGTGCCATCAGAGATTCAGGGGGCGAAGGAGTACCCCAGCATTTT. This chain uses TRBV10-3 with TRBJ1-5; 8 bases are shared with TRBD1. There are 15 residues in the CDR3. V gave up 6 bases and J gave up 10 bases; unmatched junction bases: 14. Looked up from germline, CDR1 is ENHRY and CDR2 is SYGVKD.

The chain carries TRBV15 and TRBJ2-3, with D unresolved. The V gene lost 1 base and the J gene lost 1 base, with 9 bases spanning the gap. The germline CDR1 and CDR2 sequences are LNHNV and YYDKDF (reference sequence). The length of the CDR3 is 15 residues. The CDR3: CATSRVRYGTDTQYF. The CDR3 DNA reads as TGTGCCACCAGCAGAGTAAGGTACGGCACAGATACGCAGTATTTT.

V and J are TRBV5-1 and TRBJ1-2; TRBD1 matches 7 bases. This CDR3 region has 12 residues. With 4 bases clipped from V and 8 bases from J, the junction kept 5 bases outside the gene matches. Germline V gene lookup returns CDR1 SGHRS and CDR2 YFSETQ. In DNA form, the CDR3 reads TGCGCCAGCAGCCACGACAGGGAGGGCTACACCTTC. This gives the protein CASSHDREGYTF.

This chain uses TRBV25-1 with TRBJ2-1, with D perhaps matching TRBD1 or TRBD2 (6 bases each). Germline CDR1 reads MGHDK; CDR2 reads SYGVNS. The CDR3 has 14 residues. V lost 3 bases and J 2 bases, leaving 8 bases between the germline ends. DNA for the CDR3: TGTGCCAGCAGTGATAGGGGGGCCTACAATGAGCAGTTCTTC. Encoded protein: CASSDRGAYNEQFF.

CDR3 region: CASGLVRKGRETQYF. DNA of the CDR3: TGTGCTAGTGGTTTGGTACGGAAGGGGCGAGAGACCCAGTACTTC. This rearrangement joins TRBV12-5 to TRBJ2-5; the D gene is possibly TRBD1 (5 bases). V was pared by 0 bases and J by 4 bases, with 12 bases between. This CDR3 is 15 amino acids long. The V gene's germline CDR1 is LGHNT and CDR2 FRNRAP.

This clone was seen only once. The chain combines TRBV6-5 with TRBJ2-4; 7 bases match TRBD1. V lost 7 bases to trimming and J lost 9 bases; unmatched junction nucleotides: 6. The CDR3 spans 12 residues. Germline V gives CDR1 MNHEY, CDR2 SVGAGI. The CDR3 DNA follows: TGTGCCAGCACAGACAGGGCTGCCATTCAGTACTTC. Its protein product is CASTDRAAIQYF.

This clone occurred a few times. The chain has TRBV6-1 and TRBJ1-5; TRBD1 matches 7 bases. Looked up from germline, CDR1 is MNHNS and CDR2 is SASEGT. The V and J ends lost 2 bases and 1 base, in that order; junction bases with no gene match: 8. The CDR3 has 17 residues. Written as DNA, the CDR3 is TGTGCCAGCAGTGAAAGGTCGACAGGGTTAAGCAATCAGCCCCAGCATTTT. Encoded protein: CASSERSTGLSNQPQHF.

This clone was seen a single time. V gene TRBV6-5 combines with J gene TRBJ2-7; 11 bases are a match to TRBD2. Germline V gives CDR1 MNHEY, CDR2 SVGAGI. This CDR3 has 15 amino acids. Trimming cost V 2 bases and J 3 bases; bases outside gene matches: 3. DNA of the CDR3: TGTGCCAGCAGTTACCAGACTAGCGGGGACTACGAGCAGTACTTC. Translating it yields CASSYQTSGDYEQYF.

A single count supports this clone. The rearrangement uses TRBV6-5 and TRBJ2-7; no clear D gene. This CDR3 spans 14 amino acids. The germline V and J ends were trimmed by 4 bases and 7 bases, with 17 bases remaining between them. Germline V CDR1 and CDR2: MNHEY, SVGAGI. The CDR3 region is CASSSTGLPPEQYF. CDR3 nucleotide sequence: TGTGCCAGCAGTTCGACGGGCCTCCCGCCGGAGCAGTACTTC.

In DNA, the CDR3 is TGTGCCAGCACCGAGACATCGAACACTGAAGCTTTCTTT. As protein: CASTETSNTEAFF. This chain joins TRBV14 and TRBJ1-1, with D hard to call. Trimming took 7 bases from V and 1 from J, leaving 10 bases between them. From germline, CDR1 is SGHDN and CDR2 FVKESK. This CDR3 has 13 amino acids.

The gene calls are TRBV7-2 and TRBJ2-1; the match to TRBD2 covers 7 bases. This CDR3 region has 13 residues. Trimming took 7 bases from V and 10 from J; bases not matched to a gene: 10. Germline CDR1 and CDR2: SGHTA and FQGNSA. Here the CDR3 DNA reads TGTGCCAGCATCCAAGGGAGGGGCGGGGAGCAGTTCTTC. This gives the protein CASIQGRGGEQFF.

As concerns this clone: Other DNA sequences of this sample code for an identical CDR3. This rearrangement joins TRBV30 to TRBJ2-7; D unresolved. The CDR3 consists of 12 residues. V was cut by 0 bases and J by 5 bases, with 8 bases left in between. Germline assignment: CDR1 GTSNPN and CDR2 SVGIG (reference sequence). The DNA of the CDR3 is TGTGCCTGGAGTGTACAAGGGAACGAGCAGTACTTC. Translated: CAWSVQGNEQYF.

The rearrangement uses TRBV6-6 and TRBJ2-5; 8 bases align to TRBD1. Unmatched junction bases numbered 7, after V lost 5 bases and J lost 5 bases. Germline V lookup: CDR1 MNHNY, CDR2 SVGAGI (reference sequence). The CDR3 length is 14 residues. The CDR3 DNA reads as TGTGCCAGCAGTCGACTTACAGGGGGGGAGACCCAGTACTTC. Translated: CASSRLTGGETQYF.